This TCR beta chain is drawn from a study of shared clonotypes between healthy human individuals. Study-level findings and limits: Rarefaction showed that sequencing of sorted subsets was incomplete (despite large depth). Only a few donors were included, so the genetic and exposure-history diversity represented was limited. Naive subsets generally exceeded memory subsets in estimated richness.

Sequenced by immunoSEQ multiplex PCR; TCRdb stores in-frame clones only, minus some. Of a few million clones listed, over 85% are singletons. The CDR3 covers 12 residues. The V and J ends lost 6 bases and 2 bases respectively, with 7 bases between them. From germline, CDR1 is MDHEN and CDR2 SYDVKM. The naive CD8 population came from CD45RO-negative cells selected for CCR7, without terminally differentiated effector memory CD45RA+ cells. This clone has just a few counts. Its antigen is not identified. Other DNA sequences from this sample encode an identical CDR3 as well. The rearrangement joins TRBV28 to TRBJ1-1, with D unclear. This clonotype was sampled from a man aged 18 to 29 in good health. Some clones in this sample may be carry-over from other donors' samples. Sequenced input: naive CD8+ T cells from PBMCs. The CDR3, as DNA: TGTGCCAGCAGACTTGGAAACACTGAAGCTTTCTTT. It specifies CASRLGNTEAFF.